The rows below give T cell receptor beta chains drawn from one sample of a study of T cell clonotyping in hematopoietic cell transplantation. TCRdb's copy holds only in-frame clones and misses some; the assay was immunoSEQ multiplex PCR. The table lists 9,500 to 15,000 clones, about 88% of them singletons. Input material: peripheral blood mononuclear cells. The receptors here all came from a human donor who either received an allogeneic hematopoietic cell transplant for a myeloid malignancy or was a related donor (not recorded which). Some clones in this sample may be carry-over from other donors' samples. Each CDR3 is given with its conserved first and last residue. The order of the fields is clone size, V gene, J gene, D gene, CDR3 protein, CDR3 DNA. D genes are given only for firm matches. Clone size is given for some rows only: seen once, a few or many times, or a class if the clone is expanded.

clone_size: -
v_call: TRBV7-2
j_call: TRBJ1-1
d_call: -
cdr3_aa: CASSLAGANTEAFF
cdr3_nt: TGTGCCAGCAGCTTAGCAGGGGCGAACACTGAAGCTTTCTTT

clone_size: -
v_call: TRBV7-7
j_call: TRBJ2-3
d_call: -
cdr3_aa: CASSPVKHSGNTDTQYF
cdr3_nt: TGTGCTAGCAGCCCCGTTAAACATAGTGGGAACACAGATACGCAGTATTTT

clone_size: -
v_call: TRBV6-5
j_call: TRBJ1-4
d_call: -
cdr3_aa: CASSYSSGRNEKLFF
cdr3_nt: TGTGCCAGCAGTTACAGTTCAGGCCGTAATGAAAAACTGTTTTTT

clone_size: -
v_call: TRBV6-6
j_call: TRBJ2-7
d_call: TRBD1
cdr3_aa: CASSLGQGLHEQYF
cdr3_nt: TGTGCCAGCAGTTTGGGACAGGGGTTGCACGAGCAGTACTTC

clone_size: once
v_call: TRBV5-1
j_call: TRBJ2-7
d_call: -
cdr3_aa: CASSLNRPYEQYF
cdr3_nt: TGCGCCAGCAGCTTGAACAGGCCCTACGAGCAGTACTTC

clone_size: -
v_call: TRBV30
j_call: TRBJ1-3
d_call: -
cdr3_aa: CAWRPATPNTIYF
cdr3_nt: TGTGCCTGGAGACCAGCGACCCCGAACACCATATATTTT

clone_size: once
v_call: TRBV5-1
j_call: TRBJ2-5
d_call: -
cdr3_aa: CASSLGTPQETQYF
cdr3_nt: TGCGCCAGCAGCTTGGGGACACCACAAGAGACCCAGTACTTC

clone_size: -
v_call: TRBV18
j_call: TRBJ1-6
d_call: -
cdr3_aa: CASSPKGWGDSPLHF
cdr3_nt: TGTGCCAGCTCACCGAAGGGTTGGGGGGATTCACCCCTCCACTTT

clone_size: -
v_call: TRBV6-1
j_call: TRBJ1-4
d_call: -
cdr3_aa: CATGVGQGWEKLFF
cdr3_nt: TGTGCCACCGGTGTCGGCCAGGGATGGGAAAAACTGTTTTTT

clone_size: -
v_call: TRBV27
j_call: TRBJ1-6
d_call: -
cdr3_aa: CASSPVMSPLRDSPLHF
cdr3_nt: TGTGCCAGCAGTCCAGTTATGTCCCCGCTAAGGGATTCACCCCTCCACTTT

clone_size: -
v_call: TRBV5-1
j_call: TRBJ1-3
d_call: TRBD1
cdr3_aa: CASSGGDSVSGNTIYF
cdr3_nt: TGCGCCAGCAGCGGGGGGGACAGCGTCTCTGGAAACACCATATATTTT